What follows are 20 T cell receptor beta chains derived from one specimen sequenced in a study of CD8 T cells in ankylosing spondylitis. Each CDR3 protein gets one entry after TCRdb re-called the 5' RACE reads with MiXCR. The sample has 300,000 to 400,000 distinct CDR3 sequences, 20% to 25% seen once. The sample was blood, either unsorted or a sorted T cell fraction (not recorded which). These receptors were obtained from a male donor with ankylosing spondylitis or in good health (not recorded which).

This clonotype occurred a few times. CDR3 bases: TGTGCCAGCAGTTTATCCGGGGCTAGCGCCTACAATGAGCAGTTCTTC. It specifies CASSLSGASAYNEQFF. V usage is TRBV28 and J usage is TRBJ2-1; TRBD2 is a possible D gene (6 bases). Deletions cut 1 base from V and 2 bases from J, with 12 bases between. The CDR3 sequence is 16 residues long. Germline lookup yields CDR1 MDHEN and CDR2 SYDVKM.

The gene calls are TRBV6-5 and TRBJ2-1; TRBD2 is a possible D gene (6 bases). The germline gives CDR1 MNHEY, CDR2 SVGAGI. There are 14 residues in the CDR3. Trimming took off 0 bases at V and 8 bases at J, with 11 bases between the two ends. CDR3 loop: CASSYSTTRDEQFF. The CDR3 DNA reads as TGTGCCAGCAGTTACTCCACGACTAGAGATGAGCAGTTCTTC.

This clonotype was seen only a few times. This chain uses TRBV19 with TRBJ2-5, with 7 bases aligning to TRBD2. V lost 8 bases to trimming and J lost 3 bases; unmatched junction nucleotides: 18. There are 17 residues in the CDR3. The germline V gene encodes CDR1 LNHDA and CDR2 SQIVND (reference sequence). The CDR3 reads CASSHSSGVRWEETQYF. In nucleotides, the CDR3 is TGTGCCAGTTCACATTCGAGCGGGGTTCGCTGGGAAGAGACCCAGTACTTC.

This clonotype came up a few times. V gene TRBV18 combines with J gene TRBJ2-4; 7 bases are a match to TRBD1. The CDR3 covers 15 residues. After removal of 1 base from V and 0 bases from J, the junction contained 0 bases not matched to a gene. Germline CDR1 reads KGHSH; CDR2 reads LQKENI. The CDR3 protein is CASSPRDRAKNIQYF. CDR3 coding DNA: TGTGCCAGCTCACCACGGGACAGAGCCAAAAACATTCAGTACTTC.

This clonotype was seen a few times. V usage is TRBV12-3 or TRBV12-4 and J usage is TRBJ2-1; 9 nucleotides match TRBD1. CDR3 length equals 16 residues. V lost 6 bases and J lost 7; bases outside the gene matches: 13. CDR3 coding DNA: TGTGCCAGCAGCCCGACCGGGACAGGGTGGAAAAATGAGCAGTTCTTC. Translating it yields CASSPTGTGWKNEQFF.

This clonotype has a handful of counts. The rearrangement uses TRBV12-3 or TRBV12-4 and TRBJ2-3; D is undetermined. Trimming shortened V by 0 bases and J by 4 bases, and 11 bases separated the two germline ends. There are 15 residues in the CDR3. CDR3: CASSLARLVADTQYF. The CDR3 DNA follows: TGTGCCAGCAGTTTAGCCAGGCTAGTGGCAGATACGCAGTATTTT.

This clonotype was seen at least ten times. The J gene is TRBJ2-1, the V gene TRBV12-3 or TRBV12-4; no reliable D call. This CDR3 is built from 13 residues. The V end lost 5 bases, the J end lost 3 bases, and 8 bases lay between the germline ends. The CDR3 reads CASSPDIYNEQFF. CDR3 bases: TGTGCCAGCAGTCCTGACATCTACAATGAGCAGTTCTTC.

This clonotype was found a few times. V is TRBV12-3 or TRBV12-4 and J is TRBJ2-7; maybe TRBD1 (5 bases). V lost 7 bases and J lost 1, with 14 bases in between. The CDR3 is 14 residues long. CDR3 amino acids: CASTDSSKSYEQYF. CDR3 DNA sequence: TGTGCCAGCACCGACAGTAGTAAATCCTACGAGCAGTACTTC.

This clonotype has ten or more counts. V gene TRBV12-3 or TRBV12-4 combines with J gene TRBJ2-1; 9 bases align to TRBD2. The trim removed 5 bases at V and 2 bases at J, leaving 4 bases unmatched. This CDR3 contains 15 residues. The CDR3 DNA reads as TGTGCCAGCAGTCAGGGCGGGGGGGCCTACAATGAGCAGTTCTTC. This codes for CASSQGGGAYNEQFF.

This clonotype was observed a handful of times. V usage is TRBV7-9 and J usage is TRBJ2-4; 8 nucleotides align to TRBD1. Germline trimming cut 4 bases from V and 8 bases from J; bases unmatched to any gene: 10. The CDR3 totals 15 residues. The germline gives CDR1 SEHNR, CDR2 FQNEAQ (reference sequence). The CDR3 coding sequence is TGTGCCAGCAGCTCAGGACAGGGAGTTTTGGACATTCAGTACTTC. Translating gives CASSSGQGVLDIQYF.

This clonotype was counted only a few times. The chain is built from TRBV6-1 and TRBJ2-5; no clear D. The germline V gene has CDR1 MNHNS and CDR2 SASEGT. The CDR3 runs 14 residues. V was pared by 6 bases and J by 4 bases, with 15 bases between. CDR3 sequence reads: CASSPSVTRETQYF. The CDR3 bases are TGTGCCAGCAGCCCTTCGGTGACGCGAGAGACCCAGTACTTC.

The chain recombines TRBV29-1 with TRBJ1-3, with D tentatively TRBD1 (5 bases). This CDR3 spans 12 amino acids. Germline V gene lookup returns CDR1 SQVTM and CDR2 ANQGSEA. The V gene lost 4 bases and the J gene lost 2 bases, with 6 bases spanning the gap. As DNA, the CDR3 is TGCAGCGTTGCGGGGGCTGGAAACACCATATATTTT. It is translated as CSVAGAGNTIYF.

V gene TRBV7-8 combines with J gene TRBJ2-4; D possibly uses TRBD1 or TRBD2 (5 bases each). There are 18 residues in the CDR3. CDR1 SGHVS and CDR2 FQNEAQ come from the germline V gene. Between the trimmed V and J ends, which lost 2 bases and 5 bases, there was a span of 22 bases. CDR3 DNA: TGTGCCAGCAGCTTATCGGCAAACCCTCCTACGGGGCAAAACATTCAGTACTTC. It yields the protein CASSLSANPPTGQNIQYF.

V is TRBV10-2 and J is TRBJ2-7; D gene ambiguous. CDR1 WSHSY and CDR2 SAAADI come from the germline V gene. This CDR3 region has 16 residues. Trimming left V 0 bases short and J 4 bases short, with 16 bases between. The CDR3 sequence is CASSESGWMRIYEQYF. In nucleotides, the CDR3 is TGCGCCAGCAGTGAGTCGGGTTGGATGAGGATTTACGAGCAGTACTTC.

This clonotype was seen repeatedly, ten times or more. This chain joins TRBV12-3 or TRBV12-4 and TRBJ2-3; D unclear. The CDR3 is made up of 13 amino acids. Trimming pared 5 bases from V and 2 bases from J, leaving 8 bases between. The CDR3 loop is CASSPVSTDTQYF. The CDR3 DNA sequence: TGTGCCAGCAGTCCAGTTTCCACAGATACGCAGTATTTT.

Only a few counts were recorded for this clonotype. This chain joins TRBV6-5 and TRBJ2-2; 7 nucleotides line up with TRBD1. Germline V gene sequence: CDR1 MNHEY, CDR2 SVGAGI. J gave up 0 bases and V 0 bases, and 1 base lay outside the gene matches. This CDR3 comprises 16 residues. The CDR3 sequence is CASSYSGTANTGELFF. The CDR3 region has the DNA TGTGCCAGCAGTTACTCGGGGACAGCGAACACCGGGGAGCTGTTTTTT.

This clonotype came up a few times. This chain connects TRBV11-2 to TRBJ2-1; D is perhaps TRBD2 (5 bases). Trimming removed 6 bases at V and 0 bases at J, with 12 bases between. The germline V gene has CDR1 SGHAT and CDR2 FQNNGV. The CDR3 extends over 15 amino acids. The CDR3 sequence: CASRNGVSSYNEQFF. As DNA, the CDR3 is TGTGCCAGCAGGAACGGGGTAAGCTCCTACAATGAGCAGTTCTTC. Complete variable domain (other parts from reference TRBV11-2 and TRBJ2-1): EAGVAQSPRYKIIEKRQSVAFWCNPISGHATLYWYQQILGQGPKLLIQFQNNGVVDDSQLPKDRFSAERLKGVDSTLKIQPAKLEDSAVYLCASRNGVSSYNEQFFGPGTRLTVL.

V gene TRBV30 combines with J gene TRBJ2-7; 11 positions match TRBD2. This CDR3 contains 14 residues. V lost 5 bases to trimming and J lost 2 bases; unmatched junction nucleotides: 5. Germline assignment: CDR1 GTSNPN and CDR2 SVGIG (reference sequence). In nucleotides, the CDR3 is TGTGCCTGGGAAAATAGCGGGGGGGCCTACGAGCAGTACTTC. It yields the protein CAWENSGGAYEQYF. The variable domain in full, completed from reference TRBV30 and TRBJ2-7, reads SQTIHQWPATLVQPVGSPLSLECTVEGTSNPNLYWYRQAAGRGLQLLFYSVGIGQISSEVPQNLSASRPQDRQFILSSKKLLLSDSGFYLCAWENSGGAYEQYFGPGTRLTVT.

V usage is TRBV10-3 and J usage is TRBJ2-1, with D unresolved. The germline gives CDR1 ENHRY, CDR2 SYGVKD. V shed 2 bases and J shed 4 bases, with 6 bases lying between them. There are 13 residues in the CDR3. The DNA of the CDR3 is TGTGCCATCAGTGAGGGGCAGTACAATGAGCAGTTCTTC. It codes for CAISEGQYNEQFF.

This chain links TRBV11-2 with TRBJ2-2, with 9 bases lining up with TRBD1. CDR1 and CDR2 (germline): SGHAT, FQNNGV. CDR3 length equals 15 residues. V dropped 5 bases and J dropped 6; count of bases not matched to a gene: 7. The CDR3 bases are TGTGCCAGCAGCCCCCGGGACAGGGTCGCCGGGGAGCTGTTTTTT. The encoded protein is CASSPRDRVAGELFF.